Listed below are T cell receptor beta chains from one sample, sequenced in a study of control samples from healthy donors and cancer patients. TCRdb keeps only in-frame clones here, not all; method: immunoSEQ multiplex PCR. The top ten hold around 24% of the sample, which has 50,000 or so clones, 93% seen once. Sequencing was carried out using PBMCs. The origin of the receptors is a woman in her forties or fifties with head and neck cancer. Each CDR3 is given with its conserved first and last residue. A D gene is named only where the DNA matches it firmly. Size is stated for part of the rows, as once, few or many counts, or as a class when the clone is expanded.

d_gene: .
j_gene: TRBJ1-5
abundance: .
v_gene: TRBV4-3
CDR3nt: TGCGCCAGCAGCCAAAACAGGGAACGTCAGCCCCAGCATTTT
CDR3aa: CASSQNRERQPQHF

d_gene: .
j_gene: TRBJ1-1
abundance: .
v_gene: TRBV12-5
CDR3nt: TGTGCTAGTGGTTTGGTACACCATAGGAACACTGAAGCTTTCTTT
CDR3aa: CASGLVHHRNTEAFF

d_gene: .
j_gene: TRBJ1-2
abundance: .
v_gene: TRBV6-5
CDR3nt: TGTGCCAGCAGCCCCGGGGGGGGCTATGGCTACACCTTC
CDR3aa: CASSPGGGYGYTF

d_gene: TRBD2
j_gene: TRBJ2-1
abundance: .
v_gene: TRBV5-1
CDR3nt: TGCGCCAGCAGCTTGGTTAGCGGGGGGGCGTACAATGAGCAGTTCTTC
CDR3aa: CASSLVSGGAYNEQFF

d_gene: TRBD2
j_gene: TRBJ2-1
abundance: .
v_gene: TRBV28
CDR3nt: TGTGCCAGCAGTTTTTTCGATCCGGGGGGATATTACAATGAGCAGTTCTTC
CDR3aa: CASSFFDPGGYYNEQFF

d_gene: TRBD1
j_gene: TRBJ1-5
abundance: .
v_gene: TRBV12-3/TRBV12-4
CDR3nt: TGTGCCAGCAGGGGGACAGGGGATCAGCCCCAGCATTTT
CDR3aa: CASRGTGDQPQHF

d_gene: .
j_gene: TRBJ1-2
abundance: .
v_gene: TRBV9
CDR3nt: TGTGCCAGCAGCGTAGGAACTTCGGCCTCCGGTGGCTACACCTTC
CDR3aa: CASSVGTSASGGYTF

d_gene: .
j_gene: TRBJ1-2
abundance: .
v_gene: TRBV14
CDR3nt: TGTGCCAGCAGCCCCCAAACTCACTATGGCTACACCTTC
CDR3aa: CASSPQTHYGYTF

d_gene: .
j_gene: TRBJ1-1
abundance: once
v_gene: TRBV12-3/TRBV12-4
CDR3nt: TGTGCCAGCAGCTTGCGCAGTTACACTGAAGCTTTCTTT
CDR3aa: CASSLRSYTEAFF

d_gene: .
j_gene: TRBJ2-1
abundance: .
v_gene: TRBV19
CDR3nt: TGTGCCAGTAGTTACCGGGGGAGCTCCTACAATGAGCAGTTCTTC
CDR3aa: CASSYRGSSYNEQFF

d_gene: .
j_gene: TRBJ2-1
abundance: .
v_gene: TRBV15
CDR3nt: TGTGCCACCAGCAGGGACGGGACGCCTAATGCTGGGCATGAGCAGTTCTTC
CDR3aa: CATSRDGTPNAGHEQFF

d_gene: TRBD2
j_gene: TRBJ2-2
abundance: .
v_gene: TRBV7-8
CDR3nt: TGTGCCAGCAACTTAGCGGGGGACGGGGAGCTGTTTTTT
CDR3aa: CASNLAGDGELFF

d_gene: .
j_gene: TRBJ1-6
abundance: few
v_gene: TRBV4-1
CDR3nt: TGCGCCAGCTGCCTAAGGCATGAGGGTTCACCCCTCCACTTT
CDR3aa: CASCLRHEGSPLHF

d_gene: TRBD1
j_gene: TRBJ1-1
abundance: once
v_gene: TRBV18
CDR3nt: TGTGCCAGCTCACCAGACAGGGGGCTAGGAGCTTTCTTT
CDR3aa: CASSPDRGLGAFF

d_gene: TRBD2
j_gene: TRBJ2-3
abundance: .
v_gene: TRBV5-1
CDR3nt: TGCGCCAGCAGCACCAGCGGGGGTTTCACAGATACGCAGTATTTT
CDR3aa: CASSTSGGFTDTQYF

d_gene: .
j_gene: TRBJ2-1
abundance: .
v_gene: TRBV29-1
CDR3nt: TGCAGCCACGACAGAGGGACCTACAATGAGCAGTTCTTC
CDR3aa: CSHDRGTYNEQFF

d_gene: TRBD1
j_gene: TRBJ1-6
abundance: .
v_gene: TRBV7-2
CDR3nt: TGTGCCAGCAGCCTGCGCAGGGGGAGGTTGGAAAATTCACCCCTCCACTTT
CDR3aa: CASSLRRGRLENSPLHF

d_gene: .
j_gene: TRBJ1-1
abundance: once
v_gene: TRBV29-1
CDR3nt: TGCAGCGCGGGATGGAGGAACACTGAAGCTTTCTTT
CDR3aa: CSAGWRNTEAFF

d_gene: TRBD2
j_gene: TRBJ2-1
abundance: .
v_gene: TRBV5-1
CDR3nt: TGCGCCAGCAGTCCCGCCGGAACTAGCGACAATGAGCAGTTCTTC
CDR3aa: CASSPAGTSDNEQFF

d_gene: .
j_gene: TRBJ1-1
abundance: .
v_gene: TRBV5-1
CDR3nt: TGCGCCAGCAGCCTGGAAGGGATCTCGAACACTGAAGCTTTCTTT
CDR3aa: CASSLEGISNTEAFF

d_gene: .
j_gene: TRBJ2-5
abundance: once
v_gene: TRBV6-5
CDR3nt: TGTGCCAGCGGGGCTTATATACAAGAGACCCAGTACTTC
CDR3aa: CASGAYIQETQYF

d_gene: .
j_gene: TRBJ1-5
abundance: .
v_gene: TRBV24-1
CDR3nt: TGTGCCACCAGTGATCCCAGGGTGAGCAATCAGCCCCAGCATTTT
CDR3aa: CATSDPRVSNQPQHF

d_gene: TRBD1
j_gene: TRBJ1-5
abundance: .
v_gene: TRBV19
CDR3nt: TGTGCCAGTAGTATCCTTCAGGACAGGGTAAATCAGCCCCAGCATTTT
CDR3aa: CASSILQDRVNQPQHF

d_gene: .
j_gene: TRBJ1-4
abundance: .
v_gene: TRBV2
CDR3nt: TGTGCCAGCAGCGTGACGCCCGGGAATGAAAAACTGTTTTTT
CDR3aa: CASSVTPGNEKLFF

d_gene: .
j_gene: TRBJ1-1
abundance: .
v_gene: TRBV7-2
CDR3nt: TGTGCCAGCAGTCAACCCTGGACGGGCAGAACGAACACTGAAGCTTTCTTT
CDR3aa: CASSQPWTGRTNTEAFF

d_gene: TRBD2
j_gene: TRBJ2-7
abundance: .
v_gene: TRBV6-4
CDR3nt: TGTGCCAGCAGTGTCTCAGGGACTAGCGGGATCTACGAGCAGTACTTC
CDR3aa: CASSVSGTSGIYEQYF

d_gene: TRBD2
j_gene: TRBJ2-5
abundance: .
v_gene: TRBV7-2
CDR3nt: TGTGCCAGCAGCTCGGGACTAGCGGGTGAGACCCAGTACTTC
CDR3aa: CASSSGLAGETQYF

d_gene: TRBD2
j_gene: TRBJ2-5
abundance: .
v_gene: TRBV11-3
CDR3nt: TGTGCCAGCAGCTCCCCAGGAGCGGGGGTACAAGAGACCCAGTACTTC
CDR3aa: CASSSPGAGVQETQYF

d_gene: .
j_gene: TRBJ2-7
abundance: .
v_gene: TRBV28
CDR3nt: TGTGCCAGCACCCTAGGAGGGGCCAGTTACTACGAGCAGTACTTC
CDR3aa: CASTLGGASYYEQYF

d_gene: .
j_gene: TRBJ2-1
abundance: .
v_gene: TRBV7-9
CDR3nt: TGTGCCAGCAGCTTTGAGGGCATAGAGCAGTTCTTC
CDR3aa: CASSFEGIEQFF

d_gene: .
j_gene: TRBJ2-1
abundance: .
v_gene: TRBV20-1
CDR3nt: TGCAGTGCTACAGCTAATGAGCAGTTCTTC
CDR3aa: CSATANEQFF

d_gene: TRBD1
j_gene: TRBJ1-5
abundance: .
v_gene: TRBV30
CDR3nt: TGTGCCTGGAGTGTCAGGGGGGGCCTAAATCAGCCCCAGCATTTT
CDR3aa: CAWSVRGGLNQPQHF